This T cell receptor (beta chain) was found in a study of blood T cell repertoires in COVID-19 (dated by TCRdb to the early 2020s). The study in broad terms: The collaborator samples originated in the United States, Italy and Spain and spanned the acute and convalescent phases of COVID-19. The material from the prospective study consisted of cDNA or gDNA derived from T cells, B-cell-depleted T cells, or PBMCs. Subjects who had been exposed to COVID-19, were actively infected with it, or had recovered from it provided the deeply sampled blood TCRbeta repertoires that made up the dataset. The repertoires were released in a freely available public database intended as a resource for research on the immune response to SARS-CoV-2. The samples were drawn from two sources: the first 160 participants of the ongoing ImmuneRACE study, and 1,254 subjects contributed by 6 global collaborators. The sample metadata nearly always contained a de-identified subject ID, COVID-19 status, age in years and sex. Where available, HLA class I and class II types were taken from metadata supplied by the sample provider and were not determined by assay-based typing. Overall study results and their limits: The quantity of clinical and demographic metadata differed by source and by participant and was supplied without curation.

The germline V gene (reference sequence) supplies CDR1 SEHNR and CDR2 FQNEAQ. From V the trimming removes 7 bases and from J it removes 2 bases, while the gene matches leave 15 bases of the junction unaccounted for. The CDR3 sequence holds 18 residues, the cysteine and phenylalanine included. Only CDR3 DNA is held: 54 bases, read in frame from base 1. As concerns this clone: Its target antigen remains unknown. Base qualities are not recorded, but no much larger clone differs from it by a single base.

The immunoSEQ Assay, a bias-controlled multiplex PCR, was used to amplify TCRbeta CDR3 regions from genomic DNA. Regarding the original processing steps: Nucleated cell counts per sample were estimated from amplification of reference gene primers within the assay. To quantify the absolute abundance of each unique TCRbeta CDR3 rearrangement, sequence reads were collapsed and filtered. For each sample, productive Simpson clonality was calculated as the square root of Simpson's diversity index over productive rearrangements. This is the immuneACCESS table as TCRdb keeps it, with only in-frame sequences that have V and J called. A part of the clones is gone; compared with another copy, unresolved V genes explain less than half, and the rest is unexplained. The DNA was the basis for D and trimming; V, J and clone size are from that table. The sample includes about 380,000 clones, with 85% to 90% observed a single time. 6.5% to 8% of the sample is in the top ten clones.

Whole blood was collected in K2EDTA tubes by collaborating institutions according to the institutions' own protocols. For TCRbeta analysis, collaborator samples were shipped as frozen whole blood, as isolated PBMCs, or as DNA extracted from either sample type. The source material was peripheral blood. This clonotype was sampled from a young man with active or convalescent COVID-19. The rearranged chain carries TRBV7-9 and TRBJ1-1; 11 junctional bases match TRBD1. The DNA reads TGTGCCAGCATTTCCGCGGCCGGGACAGGGGGTATCAACACTGAAGCTTTCTTT. Its protein product is CASISAAGTGGINTEAFF.